A selection of T cell receptor beta chains follows, all from one sample in a study of radiotherapy plus CTLA-4 blockade in lung cancer. Using immunoSEQ multiplex PCR, the repertoire was profiled, and TCRdb retains in-frame clones only, with some absent. The sample records some 64,000 clones, 70% to 80% being singletons. The specimen was peripheral blood, collected from a patient treated with radiotherapy plus ipilimumab. These receptors all stem from a human donor with non-small cell lung cancer whose response to radiotherapy plus ipilimumab could not be evaluated. Some clones in this sample may be carry-over from other donors' samples. CDR3s include the opening cysteine and the closing phenylalanine or tryptophan. The D gene is left open where the match is weak. Only part of the rows carry a size: once, few, many, or a class if the clone is expanded.

V gene,J gene,D gene,clone size,CDR3 protein,CDR3 DNA
TRBV6-1,TRBJ1-1,.,few,CATAGVEAFF,TGTGCCACCGCAGGTGTTGAAGCTTTCTTT
TRBV5-1,TRBJ1-3,.,.,CASSLGSGQGNTIYF,TGCGCCAGCAGCTTGGGGTCCGGACAAGGAAACACCATATATTTT
TRBV10-3,TRBJ2-7,.,.,CAISESRPGFAYEQYF,TGTGCCATCAGTGAGTCGAGGCCGGGGTTTGCCTACGAGCAGTACTTC
TRBV28,TRBJ2-7,TRBD1,few,CASSFLGDRGDYEQYF,TGTGCCAGCAGTTTCTTGGGGGACAGGGGGGACTACGAGCAGTACTTC
TRBV27,TRBJ2-5,TRBD2,.,CASSARGGLYQETQYF,TGTGCCAGCAGTGCCCGCGGGGGGTTATACCAAGAGACCCAGTACTTC
TRBV10-2,TRBJ1-1,.,.,CASSEEGPNTEAFF,TGCGCCAGCAGCGAGGAGGGCCCGAACACTGAAGCTTTCTTT
TRBV7-2,TRBJ2-7,TRBD2,.,CASSLKGTSGGYEQYF,TGTGCCAGCAGCTTAAAAGGGACTAGCGGGGGTTACGAGCAGTACTTC
TRBV29-1,TRBJ1-3,TRBD1,.,CSIRTGGIGNTIYF,TGCAGCATCAGGACAGGGGGCATAGGAAACACCATATATTTT
TRBV5-1,TRBJ2-5,TRBD1,.,CASSLSAGGETQYF,TGCGCCAGCAGCTTGTCGGCAGGGGGAGAGACCCAGTACTTC
TRBV6-1,TRBJ2-3,.,once,CASSPTIGGTDTQYF,TGTGCCAGCAGTCCGACTATAGGAGGCACAGATACGCAGTATTTT
TRBV6-6,TRBJ2-5,.,few,CASSPGGETQYF,TGTGCCAGCAGCCCCGGGGGAGAGACCCAGTACTTC
TRBV19,TRBJ1-5,.,few,CASSLTGPNQPQHF,TGTGCCAGTAGTCTGACAGGCCCCAATCAGCCCCAGCATTTT
TRBV5-4,TRBJ2-3,.,.,CASSFPTENTDTQYF,TGTGCCAGCAGCTTTCCAACGGAGAACACAGATACGCAGTATTTT
TRBV7-2,TRBJ2-1,TRBD1,once,CASTRGRYNEQFF,TGTGCCAGCACCAGGGGGCGGTACAATGAGCAGTTCTTC
TRBV11-3,TRBJ2-1,TRBD1,.,CASSSTGVQFF,TGTGCCAGCAGCTCAACAGGGGTGCAGTTCTTC
TRBV10-3,TRBJ2-7,TRBD1,few,CAISKQGAYEQYF,TGTGCCATCAGTAAACAGGGGGCCTACGAGCAGTACTTC
TRBV20-1,TRBJ1-4,TRBD1,few,CSALTGVRLLF,TGCAGTGCTTTAACAGGGGTTAGACTCCTTTTT
TRBV4-2,TRBJ2-1,.,few,CASSPPLRTDEQFF,TGTGCCAGCAGCCCTCCCCTCAGGACTGATGAGCAGTTCTTC
TRBV1,TRBJ2-5,.,.,CTSSRREGETQYF,TGCACCAGCAGCCGTAGGGAGGGAGAGACCCAGTACTTC
TRBV28,TRBJ1-1,.,.,CASRLPVEGEAFF,TGTGCCAGCAGGCTCCCCGTAGAGGGCGAAGCTTTCTTT
TRBV5-1,TRBJ2-2,TRBD1,few,CASSLGPGQGNGELFF,TGCGCCAGCAGCTTGGGCCCGGGACAGGGGAACGGGGAGCTGTTTTTT
TRBV7-6,TRBJ2-2,TRBD1,.,CASSRGQGNTGELFF,TGTGCCAGCAGCCGGGGACAGGGAAACACCGGGGAGCTGTTTTTT
TRBV5-1,TRBJ2-3,TRBD2,.,CASSLGTSGSSTDTQYF,TGCGCCAGCAGCTTGGGGACTAGCGGTTCTAGCACAGATACGCAGTATTTT
TRBV27,TRBJ2-1,TRBD1,few,CASSGDSSYNEQFF,TGTGCCAGCAGTGGGGACAGCTCCTACAATGAGCAGTTCTTC
TRBV19,TRBJ2-7,.,.,CASSIRAAGSSYEQYF,TGTGCCAGTAGTATCAGGGCGGCGGGGAGCTCCTACGAGCAGTACTTC
TRBV2,TRBJ1-2,.,.,CASSEGDFGYTF,TGTGCCAGCAGTGAAGGGGACTTTGGCTACACCTTC
TRBV5-1,TRBJ2-3,TRBD1,once,CASSTGQGATDTQYF,TGCGCCAGCAGCACGGGACAGGGAGCCACAGATACGCAGTATTTT
TRBV18,TRBJ2-2,.,.,CASSPRPAGELFF,TGTGCCAGCTCACCCAGGCCCGCCGGGGAGCTGTTTTTT
TRBV18,TRBJ1-2,.,.,CASSLLGEHGYGYTF,TGTGCCAGCTCACTGCTGGGAGAGCACGGGTATGGCTACACCTTC
TRBV12-1,TRBJ2-3,.,few,CASSSGQGRTDTQYF,TGTGCCAGCAGCTCGGGACAGGGCCGCACAGATACGCAGTATTTT
TRBV25-1,TRBJ2-2,TRBD2,.,CASRMTSMTGELFF,TGTGCCAGCAGGATGACTAGCATGACCGGGGAGCTGTTTTTT
TRBV19,TRBJ1-2,.,.,CASSIPGTIYGYTF,TGTGCCAGTAGTATACCCGGGACAATCTATGGCTACACCTTC
TRBV7-9,TRBJ1-1,.,.,CASSLADRYEAFF,TGTGCCAGCAGCTTAGCGGACAGATATGAAGCTTTCTTT
TRBV7-9,TRBJ2-5,.,once,CASSPDSLETQYF,TGTGCCAGCAGCCCAGACTCGTTGGAGACCCAGTACTTC
TRBV5-1,TRBJ2-3,TRBD2,.,CASSRGVAATDTQYF,TGCGCCAGCAGCCGGGGGGTAGCGGCCACAGATACGCAGTATTTT
TRBV28,TRBJ2-2,TRBD1,.,CASSLGTGYTGELFF,TGTGCCAGCAGTTTAGGGACAGGGTACACCGGGGAGCTGTTTTTT
TRBV5-1,TRBJ1-1,.,once,CASSLGMGGTEAFF,TGCGCCAGCAGCTTGGGGATGGGGGGAACTGAAGCTTTCTTT
TRBV9,TRBJ1-6,.,.,CASSVGGSSYNSPLHF,TGTGCCAGCAGCGTAGGCGGGAGCTCCTATAATTCACCCCTCCACTTT
TRBV7-2,TRBJ2-7,.,.,CASSRSRGAYEQYF,TGTGCCAGCAGCCGTTCTCGCGGCGCCTACGAGCAGTACTTC
TRBV6-1,TRBJ2-7,TRBD1,.,CASSRIPRQGIEQYF,TGTGCCAGCAGTCGTATCCCGAGACAGGGAATCGAGCAGTACTTC
TRBV4-2,TRBJ2-7,TRBD2,.,CASSQDWELAGVYEQYF,TGTGCCAGCAGCCAAGATTGGGAACTAGCGGGGGTCTACGAGCAGTACTTC
TRBV7-3,TRBJ2-7,.,.,CASSLGLSSYEQYF,TGTGCCAGCAGCTTAGGGCTGAGCTCCTACGAGCAGTACTTC
TRBV11-1,TRBJ2-7,.,.,CASSPPDSSYEQYF,TGTGCCAGCAGTCCGCCGGACAGCTCCTACGAGCAGTACTTC
TRBV4-2,TRBJ2-1,TRBD2,.,CASSQEAGNEQFF,TGTGCCAGCAGCCAAGAAGCGGGGAATGAGCAGTTCTTC
TRBV7-2,TRBJ1-5,.,.,CASSPQQGFDQPQHF,TGTGCCAGCAGCCCCCAACAGGGATTCGATCAGCCCCAGCATTTT
TRBV4-2,TRBJ2-7,TRBD1,.,CASSQGGQGRFYEQYF,TGTGCCAGCAGCCAAGGTGGACAGGGGCGTTTCTACGAGCAGTACTTC
TRBV19,TRBJ2-3,.,.,CASNAAAGDTQYF,TGTGCCAGTAACGCGGCGGCGGGAGATACGCAGTATTTT
TRBV7-9,TRBJ2-1,TRBD2,.,CASSFSGDYNEQFF,TGTGCCAGCAGCTTCAGCGGGGATTACAATGAGCAGTTCTTC
TRBV9,TRBJ1-1,.,.,CASSTSGLGTEAFF,TGTGCCAGCAGCACCTCCGGACTGGGCACTGAAGCTTTCTTT
TRBV5-1,TRBJ2-5,TRBD2,.,CASRLTSGSHQETQYF,TGCGCCAGCAGGTTGACTAGCGGGAGCCATCAAGAGACCCAGTACTTC
TRBV6-5,TRBJ1-3,.,once,CASRRNGGGGNTIYF,TGTGCCAGCAGGCGAAACGGGGGGGGTGGAAACACCATATATTTT